The 17 T cell receptor beta chains reported below all come from one sample, sequenced in a study of beta chain features in type 1 diabetes. Overall study results and limits: A moderate, significant TCRB CDR3 shortening appeared in type 1 diabetes across four CD4+ subsets.

Expressed TCRB transcripts were sequenced because the entire RNA isolate underwent reverse transcription. Assay used: immunoSEQ multiplex PCR; TCRdb lists only in-frame clones, some missing. The data contain 600,000 to 700,000 clones, about an eighth of them singletons. What these receptors recognize is not known. Sequencing was done on a sample of naive CD4+ T cells from blood. The receptors come from a man aged 30 to 39 with type 1 diabetes.

This clone was counted a few times. This sequence joins TRBV7-2 and TRBJ1-2, with D uncertain. Trimming removed 1 base from V and 6 bases from J, with 18 bases in between. Germline V gene sequence: CDR1 SGHTA, CDR2 FQGNSA. This CDR3 comprises 16 residues. DNA for the CDR3: TGTGCCAGCAGCTTAGGTAGTAGGGCCAGGAGGCATGGCTACACCTTC. It is translated as CASSLGSRARRHGYTF.

This clone has only a few counts. The chain recombines TRBV7-9 with TRBJ2-5; 8 bases match TRBD1. Per the germline V gene, CDR1 is SEHNR and CDR2 is FQNEAQ (reference sequence). The CDR3 covers 14 residues. Germline trimming cut 5 bases from V and 6 bases from J; bases unmatched to any gene: 8. Here the CDR3 DNA reads TGTGCCAGCAGCCAAAATGACAGGGGACAGACCCAGTACTTC. Amino acid sequence: CASSQNDRGQTQYF.

Regarding this clone: This sample also contains other DNA sequences that code for the same CDR3. DNA of the CDR3: TGTGCCAGCAGCTCTAACTACGAGCAGTACTTC. It encodes CASSSNYEQYF. The V and J genes are TRBV7-9 and TRBJ2-7; D not resolved. Germline lookup yields CDR1 SEHNR and CDR2 FQNEAQ (reference sequence). This CDR3 spans 11 amino acids. V was pared by 4 bases and J by 3 bases, with 4 bases between.

This clone was counted only a few times. The chain couples TRBV25-1 to TRBJ1-6; D is unresolved. V was shortened by 5 bases and J by 0 bases, with 8 bases between the two germline ends. Per germline, CDR1 MGHDK and CDR2 SYGVNS. This CDR3 has 15 residues. The CDR3 loop reads CASSPVSSYNSPLHF. The CDR3 DNA reads as TGTGCCAGCAGTCCAGTTAGCTCCTATAATTCACCCCTCCACTTT.

This clone has just a few counts. The chain combines TRBV7-8 with TRBJ2-3, with 9 bases fitting TRBD1. There are 16 residues in the CDR3. The germline V gene encodes CDR1 SGHVS and CDR2 FQNEAQ. V was clipped by 0 bases and J by 4 bases; unmatched bases: 5. The CDR3 loop reads CASSLATGGAADTQYF. The CDR3 bases are TGTGCCAGCAGCTTAGCCACAGGGGGCGCCGCAGATACGCAGTATTTT.

This chain connects TRBV6-5 to TRBJ2-1, with a possible D match to TRBD2 (5 bases). This CDR3 region has 11 residues. The V gene lost 2 bases and the J gene lost 10 bases, with 6 bases spanning the gap. Germline V gene lookup returns CDR1 MNHEY and CDR2 SVGAGI. The CDR3 DNA sequence: TGTGCCAGCAGTTACCTAGCAGAGCAGTTCTTC. This codes for CASSYLAEQFF.

This clone was seen a single time. V gene TRBV5-1 combines with J gene TRBJ2-7; tentatively, D is TRBD1 (6 bases). V was pared by 4 bases and J by 0 bases, with 14 bases between. Germline assignment: CDR1 SGHRS and CDR2 YFSETQ. The CDR3 totals 15 residues. The CDR3 region is CASSPGQPFSYEQYF. Written as DNA, the CDR3 is TGCGCCAGCAGCCCTGGACAGCCCTTCTCCTACGAGCAGTACTTC.

This clone was counted only a few times. The chain uses TRBV10-3 and TRBJ2-5; unclear D gene. Trimming pared 3 bases from V and 9 bases from J, leaving 17 bases between. The CDR3 is 14 amino acids. CDR1 ENHRY and CDR2 SYGVKD come from the germline V gene. CDR3 nucleotides: TGTGCCATCAGTGAATCGGATTCTCGGCGGCCCCAGTACTTC. It translates to CAISESDSRRPQYF.

As regards this clone: Distinct nucleotide sequences in the sample also encode this CDR3. The rearrangement uses TRBV18 and TRBJ1-1; D ambiguous. CDR3 length: 13 amino acids. V lost 2 bases to trimming and J lost 1 base, with 5 bases between them. Germline loops: CDR1 KGHSH, CDR2 LQKENI. The CDR3 bases are TGTGCCAGCTCACCAGGGCAGAACACTGAAGCTTTCTTT. Translated, it gives CASSPGQNTEAFF.

V usage is TRBV18 and J usage is TRBJ1-1, with TRBD1 identical over 9 bases. With V trimmed by 3 bases and J by 1 base, 12 bases remained unmatched. The CDR3 extends over 18 amino acids. Germline V gene sequence: CDR1 KGHSH, CDR2 LQKENI. The CDR3 loop reads CASSPTAPLTGGNTEAFF. CDR3 nucleotides: TGTGCCAGCTCACCCACCGCCCCCCTGACAGGGGGGAACACTGAAGCTTTCTTT.

The V call is TRBV27, the J call TRBJ1-5; unclear D gene. The CDR3 is made up of 15 amino acids. CDR1 and CDR2 from the germline V gene are MNHEY and SMNVEV (reference sequence). V was trimmed by 0 bases and J by 2 bases, leaving 8 bases between them. In nucleotides, the CDR3 is TGTGCCAGCAGTTTATCCTATCAAGGCAATCAGCCCCAGCATTTT. Protein product: CASSLSYQGNQPQHF.

The chain couples TRBV30 to TRBJ2-5, with 8 bases identical to TRBD2. The length of the CDR3 is 18 residues. The V segment lost 2 bases and the J segment 1 base; nucleotides outside the gene matches: 15. CDR1 is GTSNPN, CDR2 SVGIG, per germline (reference sequence). The CDR3 DNA sequence: TGTGCCTGGAGTCCGATGCGCGGGGGGCCAGCCGGCCAAGAGACCCAGTACTTC. Protein: CAWSPMRGGPAGQETQYF. The entire variable domain, with the rest obtained from reference TRBV30 and TRBJ2-5, is as follows: SQTIHQWPATLVQPVGSPLSLECTVEGTSNPNLYWYRQAAGRGLQLLFYSVGIGQISSEVPQNLSASRPQDRQFILSSKKLLLSDSGFYLCAWSPMRGGPAGQETQYFGPGTRLLVL.

The chain carries TRBV4-3 and TRBJ2-6; tentatively, D is TRBD2 (5 bases). Per the germline V gene, CDR1 is LGHNA and CDR2 is YSLEER. The length of the CDR3 is 17 residues. V was pared by 0 bases and J by 0 bases, with 9 bases between. This chain's CDR3 is CASSQEGVSSGANVLTF. For the CDR3, the DNA is TGCGCCAGCAGCCAAGAGGGAGTTAGCTCTGGGGCCAACGTCCTGACTTTC.

This clone was seen a handful of times. As DNA, the CDR3 is TGTGCCAGCCTTCTCACAGGGAGCTCCTACGAGCAGTACTTC. Translation: CASLLTGSSYEQYF. The chain employs TRBV7-9 and TRBJ2-7; TRBD1 might be the D (6 bases). Between the trimmed V and J ends, which lost 8 bases and 0 bases, there was a span of 14 bases. The CDR3 spans 14 residues. Germline-derived CDR1 and CDR2 are SEHNR and FQNEAQ (reference sequence).

This sequence joins TRBV27 and TRBJ2-2; no reliable D call. The CDR3 has 14 residues. Per the germline V gene, CDR1 is MNHEY and CDR2 is SMNVEV (reference sequence). The V gene lost 1 base and the J gene lost 0 bases, with 3 bases spanning the gap. The CDR3: CASSLFSNTGELFF. In nucleotides, the CDR3 is TGTGCCAGCAGTTTATTTTCGAACACCGGGGAGCTGTTTTTT.

This clone was seen a handful of times. The chain combines TRBV11-2 with TRBJ2-3; D unclear. Germline V gene data show CDR1 as SGHAT and CDR2 as FQNNGV. The ends were cut back, 0 bases at V and 5 bases at J, with 3 bases in the middle. There are 12 residues in the CDR3. The CDR3 is CASSLEGDTQYF. CDR3 coding DNA: TGTGCCAGCAGCTTAGAAGGAGATACGCAGTATTTT.

The sample holds a few counts of this clone. The chain joins TRBV5-1 to TRBJ2-3, with 12 nucleotides matching TRBD2. The germline V gene has CDR1 SGHRS and CDR2 YFSETQ. This CDR3 is built from 17 residues. The V gene end was trimmed by 4 bases and the J gene end by 4 bases; junction bases not matched to a gene: 10. In nucleotides, the CDR3 is TGCGCCAGCAGCGGTACTAGCGGGGGGAGACCGGCAGATACGCAGTATTTT. Amino acids: CASSGTSGGRPADTQYF.